This T cell receptor (beta chain) was found in a study of blood T cell repertoires in COVID-19. Study at large: Donors in the United States, Italy and Spain gave samples during acute or convalescent COVID-19. T cells, B-cell-depleted T cells, or PBMCs provided the cDNA or gDNA that served as material.

This CDR3 comprises 16 residues. Trimming removed 1 base from V and 4 bases from J; junction bases left unmatched: 6. The germline CDR1 and CDR2 sequences are MDHEN and SYDVKM. As originally analysed: Estimation of nucleated cell counts relied on the amplification of reference gene primers. TCRdb's table, derived via immunoSEQ multiplex PCR, lists solely in-frame clones and lacks some. For V, J and clone size, that table is used; D and trimming come from the DNA. Among around 58,000 clones, roughly 85% were seen once, and the ten largest hold around two fifths. Enrolment of Seattle patients took place during active infection, and they were followed longitudinally.

This TCR came from a woman aged 55-69 years with COVID-19, enrolled during active disease. V gene TRBV28 combines with J gene TRBJ2-3; 9 positions agree with TRBD2. The specimen sequenced was peripheral blood. The CDR3 region is CASSLYVAGVPDTQYF. The DNA of the CDR3 is TGTGCCAGCAGTTTATATGTAGCGGGAGTTCCAGATACGCAGTATTTT.